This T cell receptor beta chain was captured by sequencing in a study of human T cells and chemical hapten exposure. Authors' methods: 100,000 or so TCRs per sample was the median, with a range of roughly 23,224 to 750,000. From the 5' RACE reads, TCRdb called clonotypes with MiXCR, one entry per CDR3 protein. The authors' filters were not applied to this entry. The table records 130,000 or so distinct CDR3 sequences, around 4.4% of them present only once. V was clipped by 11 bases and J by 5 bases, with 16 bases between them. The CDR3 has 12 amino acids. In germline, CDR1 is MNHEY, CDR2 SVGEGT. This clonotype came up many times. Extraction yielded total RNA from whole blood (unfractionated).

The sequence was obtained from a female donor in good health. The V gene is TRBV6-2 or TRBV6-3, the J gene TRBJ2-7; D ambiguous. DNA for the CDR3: TGTGCCGGCAAGGGTCTTTACCACGAGCAGTACTTC. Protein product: CAGKGLYHEQYF.